Shown below are 10 T cell receptor beta chains from a single sample sequenced in a study of T cells after yellow fever vaccination. MiXCR, run by TCRdb on the 5' RACE reads, gives a single entry per CDR3 protein. The data hold roughly 330,000 distinct CDR3 sequences, with 3% to 4.5% observed a single time. This material consisted of PBMCs, taken 5 days after the yellow fever booster vaccination. All receptors derive from a man aged 18 to 29 who received the YFV17D yellow fever vaccine.

This clonotype was seen ten or more times. V and J are TRBV6-5 and TRBJ2-6; 8 positions match TRBD1. Germline-derived CDR1 and CDR2 are MNHEY and SVGAGI. The CDR3 has 15 residues. V was pared by 5 bases and J by 4 bases, with 4 bases of the junction left unmatched. The CDR3 region has the DNA TGTGCCAGCAGTCCGACAGGGGCCGGGGCCAACGTCCTGACTTTC. Protein: CASSPTGAGANVLTF.

This clonotype has a count of ten or more. V and J are TRBV12-3 or TRBV12-4 and TRBJ1-2; D is possibly TRBD1 (5 bases). Trimming removed 1 base from V and 0 bases from J, with 6 bases in between. The CDR3 is 14 amino acids. This CDR3 reads CASSLETANYGYTF. The DNA of the CDR3 is TGTGCCAGCAGTTTAGAGACAGCTAACTATGGCTACACCTTC.

At least ten counts were recorded for this clonotype. V is TRBV20-1 and J is TRBJ1-2, with TRBD1 matching 9 bases. V shed 6 bases and J 3 bases; nucleotides not matched to a gene: 5. The CDR3 is made up of 13 amino acids. Germline V gene sequence: CDR1 DFQATT, CDR2 SNEGSKA (reference sequence). CDR3 loop: CSAGTGRDYGYTF. The CDR3, as DNA: TGCAGTGCGGGGACAGGGCGAGACTATGGCTACACCTTC.

The CDR3 spells CASRGFEVGSGNTIYF. The DNA of the CDR3 is TGTGCCAGCAGGGGATTTGAGGTTGGCTCTGGAAACACCATATATTTT. The chain recombines TRBV28 with TRBJ1-3; D unclear. The CDR3 is 16 amino acids. With 6 bases removed from V and 0 bases from J, the gap between germline ends came to 15 bases. Germline CDR1 reads MDHEN; CDR2 reads SYDVKM.

There are many counts of this clonotype. The rearrangement joins TRBV4-3 to TRBJ2-7; D remains unclear. The germline V and J ends were trimmed by 3 bases and 4 bases, with 13 bases remaining between them. Germline CDR1 is LGHNA and CDR2 is YSLEER. There are 14 residues in the CDR3. In nucleotides, the CDR3 is TGCGCCAGCAGCCACTCCCCGAGGAGTTACGAGCAGTACTTC. Protein sequence: CASSHSPRSYEQYF.

V is TRBV13 and J is TRBJ2-2, with D hard to call. The CDR3 runs to 17 residues. Between the trimmed V and J ends, which lost 5 bases and 0 bases, there was a span of 16 bases. Germline V lookup: CDR1 PRHDT, CDR2 FYEKMQ (reference sequence). The CDR3, as DNA: TGTGCCAGCAGCCCGCATATAGGGCAGGCGAACACCGGGGAGCTGTTTTTT. Encoded protein: CASSPHIGQANTGELFF.

The table lists this clonotype with a few counts. The chain carries TRBV5-1 and TRBJ2-5, with TRBD1 matching over 9 bases. The CDR3 totals 15 residues. J lost 2 bases, V lost 3 bases, and 5 bases had no gene match. CDR1 SGHRS and CDR2 YFSETQ come from the germline V gene. The CDR3 nucleotides are TGCGCCAGCAGCTACGGGACAGGGTTTCAAGAGACCCAGTACTTC. Protein sequence: CASSYGTGFQETQYF.

This clonotype was found many times. This chain links TRBV7-2 with TRBJ1-4; weak D call: TRBD1 (6 bases). This CDR3 has 14 residues. From germline, CDR1 is SGHTA and CDR2 FQGNSA. Trimming stripped 2 bases from V and 7 bases from J, with 11 bases between. CDR3 DNA: TGTGCCAGCAGCTTACGGGACATCACTGAAAAACTGTTTTTT. Its translation is CASSLRDITEKLFF.

The gene calls are TRBV4-3 and TRBJ1-4; 10 bases are a match to TRBD1. CDR1 is LGHNA, CDR2 YSLEER, per germline. V gave up 0 bases and J gave up 0 bases; unmatched junction bases: 10. The CDR3 loop spans 20 amino acids. CDR3 nucleotides: TGCGCCAGCAGCCAAGACCTGATTGGGACAGGGGATTCAACTAATGAAAAACTGTTTTTT. Residues: CASSQDLIGTGDSTNEKLFF.

The rearrangement links TRBV9 to TRBJ2-3; 9 bases align to TRBD2. The J segment lost 3 bases and the V segment lost 2 bases, leaving 7 bases of the junction unmatched. Germline loops: CDR1 SGDLS, CDR2 YYNGEE. The CDR3 is 16 amino acids. The CDR3: CASSVHPGLATDTQYF. In nucleotides, the CDR3 is TGTGCCAGCAGCGTCCACCCAGGACTAGCGACAGATACGCAGTATTTT.